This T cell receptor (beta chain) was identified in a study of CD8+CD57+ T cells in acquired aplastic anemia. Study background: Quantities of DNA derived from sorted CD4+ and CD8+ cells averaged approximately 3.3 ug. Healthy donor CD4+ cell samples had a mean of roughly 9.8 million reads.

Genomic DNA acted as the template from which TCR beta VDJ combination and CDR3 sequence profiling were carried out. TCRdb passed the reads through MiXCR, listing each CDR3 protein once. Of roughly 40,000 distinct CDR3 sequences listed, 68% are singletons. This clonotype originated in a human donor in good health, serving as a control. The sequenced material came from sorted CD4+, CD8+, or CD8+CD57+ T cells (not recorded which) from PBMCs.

Here the CDR3 DNA reads TGCAGTGCTAGGCCGGAGAATGAGCAGTTCTTC. Translation gives CSARPENEQFF. The gene calls are TRBV20-1 and TRBJ2-1; D is unclear. Germline-derived CDR1 and CDR2 are DFQATT and SNEGSKA (reference sequence). The CDR3 length is 11 residues. V shed 3 bases and J shed 7 bases, with 7 bases lying between them.